The TCR beta chain under discussion was sequenced for a study of blood T cell repertoires in COVID-19. Overall study: Specimens from acute and convalescent COVID-19 originated in the United States, Italy and Spain. Sample material is recorded as cDNA or gDNA derived from T cells, B-cell-depleted T cells, or PBMCs.

Per the original data handling: Reference gene primer amplification yielded estimated nucleated cell counts. The assay was immunoSEQ multiplex PCR, and TCRdb's table has in-frame clones only and misses some. That table is the source of V, J and clone size, and D and trimming were worked out from the DNA. Among hundreds of thousands of clones listed, around nine tenths were seen once. Germline V CDR1 and CDR2: SGHRS, YFSETQ. The CDR3 is 16 amino acids. Deletions cut 0 bases from V and 3 bases from J, with 10 bases between. The V gene is TRBV5-1, the J gene TRBJ2-6, with a tentative D call TRBD1 (6 bases). Sequencing used peripheral blood. The receptor was derived from an older woman with acute or convalescent COVID-19. The CDR3 nucleotides read TGCGCCAGCAGCTTGGAGGGGGTGAGTGGGGCCAACGTCCTGACTTTC. The encoded protein is CASSLEGVSGANVLTF.